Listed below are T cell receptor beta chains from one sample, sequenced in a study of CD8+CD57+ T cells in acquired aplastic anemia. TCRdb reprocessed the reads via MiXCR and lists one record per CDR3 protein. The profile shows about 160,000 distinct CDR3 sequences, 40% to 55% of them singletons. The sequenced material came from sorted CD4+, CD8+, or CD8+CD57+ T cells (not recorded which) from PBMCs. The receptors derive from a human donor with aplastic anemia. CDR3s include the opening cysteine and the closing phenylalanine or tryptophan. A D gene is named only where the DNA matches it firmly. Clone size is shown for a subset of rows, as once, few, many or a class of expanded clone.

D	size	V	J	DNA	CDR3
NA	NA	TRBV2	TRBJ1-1	TGTGCCAGCAGCGAATCGGGCACTGAAGCTTTCTTT	CASSESGTEAFF
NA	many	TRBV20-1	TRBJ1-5	TGCAGTGCTAGAGTGGGCAGGGCGGTTGATCAGCCCCAGCATTTT	CSARVGRAVDQPQHF
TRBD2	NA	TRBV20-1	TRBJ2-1	TGCAGTGCTCTTCAAGGGACTACCGAGGGCAATGAGCAGTTCTTC	CSALQGTTEGNEQFF
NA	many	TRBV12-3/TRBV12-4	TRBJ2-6	TGTGCCAGCAGTTTATCGGGTGGTGGGGCCAACGTCCTGACTTTC	CASSLSGGGANVLTF
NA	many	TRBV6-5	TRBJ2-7	TGTGCCAGCAGTTACTCGACGGGGGTGAGCTCCTACGAGCAGTACTTC	CASSYSTGVSSYEQYF
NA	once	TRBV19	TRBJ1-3	TGTGCCAGTAGTCCGACCGTTGGGTCTGGAAACACCATATATTTT	CASSPTVGSGNTIYF
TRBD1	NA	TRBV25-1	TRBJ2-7	TGTGCCAGCAGTGATCCGGGACAGGGTTCAGTCTACGAGCAGTACTTC	CASSDPGQGSVYEQYF
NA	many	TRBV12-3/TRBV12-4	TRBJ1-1	TGTGCCAGCAGGACTACAGGGAACACTGAAGCTTTCTTT	CASRTTGNTEAFF
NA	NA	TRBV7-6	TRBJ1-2	TGTGCCAGCAGCAAGGACCGGAACTATGGCTACACCTTC	CASSKDRNYGYTF
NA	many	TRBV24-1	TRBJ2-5	TGTGCCACCAGTGACCTTACAGGGGCCGGGGGGACCCAGTACTTC	CATSDLTGAGGTQYF
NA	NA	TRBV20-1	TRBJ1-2	TGCAGTGCTAGTCAGGTCTATGGCTACACCTTC	CSASQVYGYTF
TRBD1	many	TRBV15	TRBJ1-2	TGTGCCACCAGCAGAGATGGACAGGCGATTTTTTCATATGGCTACACCTTC	CATSRDGQAIFSYGYTF
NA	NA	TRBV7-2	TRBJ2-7	TGCGCCAGCAGCAAAGGCAGGGTTCGGGAGCAGTACTTC	CASSKGRVREQYF
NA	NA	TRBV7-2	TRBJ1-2	TGTGCCAGCAGCTTATCAGGGGTAAATGGCTACACCTTC	CASSLSGVNGYTF
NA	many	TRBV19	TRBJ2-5	TGTGCCAGTAGATTCGTGGGGGGCGGAGAGACCCAGTACTTC	CASRFVGGGETQYF
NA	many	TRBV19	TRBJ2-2	TGTGCCAGTAGTATTAGGGGGGACCAGGGCTGGGTGTTTACCGGGGAGCTGTTTTTT	CASSIRGDQGWVFTGELFF
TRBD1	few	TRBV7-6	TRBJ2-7	TGTGCCAGCAGTGCCGGGACAGCCAGCTACGAGCAGTACTTC	CASSAGTASYEQYF
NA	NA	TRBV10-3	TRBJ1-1	TGTGCCACCGCCGAATCCAGGGGAGCCTTGAACACTGAAGCTTTCTTT	CATAESRGALNTEAFF
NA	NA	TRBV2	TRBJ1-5	TGTGCCAGCGTCCTCGAGGGCAATCAGCCCCAGCATTTT	CASVLEGNQPQHF
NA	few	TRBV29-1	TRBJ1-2	TGCAGCACCCGGGACACCTATGGCTACACCTTC	CSTRDTYGYTF
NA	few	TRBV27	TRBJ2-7	TGTGCCAGCAGTTTATTCCGTTTTGGGCAGCACTACGAGCAGTACTTC	CASSLFRFGQHYEQYF
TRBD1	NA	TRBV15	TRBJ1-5	TGTGCCACCAGCTCAACAGGGGGAAGTGGTCAGCCCCAGCATTTT	CATSSTGGSGQPQHF
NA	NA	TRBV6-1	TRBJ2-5	TGTGCCAGCGCCGGCGCCGCCGAAGAGACCCAGTACTTC	CASAGAAEETQYF
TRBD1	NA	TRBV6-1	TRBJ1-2	TGTGCCAGCAGTGGGGACAGAGTATGGAGCTACACCTTC	CASSGDRVWSYTF
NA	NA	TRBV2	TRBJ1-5	TGTGCCAGCAATGACGCCAATCAGCCCCAGCATTTT	CASNDANQPQHF
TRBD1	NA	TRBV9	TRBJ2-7	TGTGCCAGCAGCGTTTCTGGACAGGCAAGCGAGCAGTACTTC	CASSVSGQASEQYF
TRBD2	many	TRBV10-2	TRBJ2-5	TGCGCCAGCAGTGATCGGTTTAGCGGGAGCTGGGCCCAGTACTTC	CASSDRFSGSWAQYF
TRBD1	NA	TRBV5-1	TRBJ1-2	TGCGCCAGCAGACTCGACAGGGGGCCATCGACCTTC	CASRLDRGPSTF
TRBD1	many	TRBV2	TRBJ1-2	TGTGCCAGCAGTGAAGGGACAGGGGGCTCTGGCTACACCTTC	CASSEGTGGSGYTF
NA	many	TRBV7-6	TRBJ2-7	TGTGCCAGCAGCCCCCTTGCGAGAACCTACGAGCAGTACTTC	CASSPLARTYEQYF
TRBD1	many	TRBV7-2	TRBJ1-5	TGTGCCAGCAGCTCGGACAGGGAAGGACAGCCCCAGCATTTT	CASSSDREGQPQHF
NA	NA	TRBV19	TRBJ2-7	TGTGCCAGTAGTGTCAGGGGAGCCTACGAGCAGTACTTC	CASSVRGAYEQYF
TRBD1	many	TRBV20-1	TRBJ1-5	TGCAGTGCCCTTAAGACAGGGGGCACGGGAGGCAATCAGCCCCAGCATTTT	CSALKTGGTGGNQPQHF
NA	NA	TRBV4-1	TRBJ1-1	TGCGCCAGCAGCCAAGATCTGGGGGAAACTGAAGCTTTCTTT	CASSQDLGETEAFF
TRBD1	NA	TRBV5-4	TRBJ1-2	TGTGCCAGCAGCTTAGGACAGGGACAGACTGGCTACACCTTC	CASSLGQGQTGYTF
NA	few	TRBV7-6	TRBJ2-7	TGTGCCAGCAGCTTATCAAGGTCCTACGAGCAGTACTTC	CASSLSRSYEQYF
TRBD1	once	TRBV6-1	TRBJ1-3	TGTGCCAGCAGTGAACGGTGGGCAGGGGGCAGTTTTGGAAACACCATATATTTT	CASSERWAGGSFGNTIYF
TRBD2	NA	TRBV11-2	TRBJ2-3	TGTGCCAGCAGCTCGGATGCACGGACGGGGGGAGATACGCAGTATTTT	CASSSDARTGGDTQYF
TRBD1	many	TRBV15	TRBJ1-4	TGTGCCACCAGCAGAGGAACCAGGCAGGGGGCTTTGGCGAAACTGTTTTTT	CATSRGTRQGALAKLFF
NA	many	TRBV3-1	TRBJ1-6	TGTGCCAGCAGCCAAGGCCCCGGAGATTCACCCCTCCACTTT	CASSQGPGDSPLHF
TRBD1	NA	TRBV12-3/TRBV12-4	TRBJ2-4	TGTGCCAGCAGAACCTTAGGGACAGCTCTAGCCAAAAACATTCAGTACTTC	CASRTLGTALAKNIQYF
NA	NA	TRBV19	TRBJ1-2	TGTGCCAGTAGTCAGGGACCCGGCTATGGCTACACCTTC	CASSQGPGYGYTF
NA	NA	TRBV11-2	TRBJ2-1	TGTGCCAGCAGCTCAAGGCTAGTTAACAATGAGCAGTTCTTC	CASSSRLVNNEQFF
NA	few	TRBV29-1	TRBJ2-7	TGCAGCGTTGAAGATCATATTAACAGCCGCGAGCAGTACTTC	CSVEDHINSREQYF
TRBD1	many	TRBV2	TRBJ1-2	TGTGCCATCGACCGGGACAGGGGGCCCACCTATGGCTACACCTTC	CAIDRDRGPTYGYTF
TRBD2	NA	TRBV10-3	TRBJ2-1	TGTGCCATCAGCGAACCGGGACTAGCGGGGGGAGAGCAGTTCTTC	CAISEPGLAGGEQFF
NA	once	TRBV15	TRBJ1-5	TGTGCCACCAGCAGACTCGAGGGAGTGGATCAGCCCCAGCATTTT	CATSRLEGVDQPQHF
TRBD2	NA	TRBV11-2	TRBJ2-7	TGTGCCAGCAGCTTAGATAGCGGGGGGCTAAGCTCCTACGAGCAGTACTTC	CASSLDSGGLSSYEQYF
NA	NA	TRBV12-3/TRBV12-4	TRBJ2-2	TGTGCCAGCAGTCCCGGGACCACCGGTCCTATCGGAAAGCTGTTTTTT	CASSPGTTGPIGKLFF
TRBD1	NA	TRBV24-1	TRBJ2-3	TGTGCCACCACTTCCGGGACAGGGGAGACAGATACGCAGTATTTT	CATTSGTGETDTQYF